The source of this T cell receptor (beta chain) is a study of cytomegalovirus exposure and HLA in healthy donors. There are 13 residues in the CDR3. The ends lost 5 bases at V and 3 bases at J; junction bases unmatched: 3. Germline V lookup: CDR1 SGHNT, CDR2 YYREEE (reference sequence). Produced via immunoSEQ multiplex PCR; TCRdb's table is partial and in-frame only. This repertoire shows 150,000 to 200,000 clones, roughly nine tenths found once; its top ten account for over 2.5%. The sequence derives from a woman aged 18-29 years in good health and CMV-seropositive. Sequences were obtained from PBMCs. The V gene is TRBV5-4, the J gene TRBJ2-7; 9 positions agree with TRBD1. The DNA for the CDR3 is TGTGCCAGCAGAGGGACAGGGAACTACGAGCAGTACTTC. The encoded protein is CASRGTGNYEQYF.